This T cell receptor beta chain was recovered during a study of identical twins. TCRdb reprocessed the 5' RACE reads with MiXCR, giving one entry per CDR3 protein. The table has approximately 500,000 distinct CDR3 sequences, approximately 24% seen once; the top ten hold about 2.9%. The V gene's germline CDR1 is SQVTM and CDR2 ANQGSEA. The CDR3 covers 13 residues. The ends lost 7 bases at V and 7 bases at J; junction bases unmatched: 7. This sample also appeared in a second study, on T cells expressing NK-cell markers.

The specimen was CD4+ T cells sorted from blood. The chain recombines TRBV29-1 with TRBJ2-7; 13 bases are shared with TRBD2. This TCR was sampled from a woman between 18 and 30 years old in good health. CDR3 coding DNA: TGCAGCGGCTGGACTAGCGGGAGTTGGGAGCAGTACTTC. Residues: CSGWTSGSWEQYF.